This T cell receptor (beta chain) was retrieved from a study of post-analysis software for immune sequencing data. This clonotype was counted between two and nine times. Its antigen remains unidentified. Sequencing libraries made from TCR beta cDNA carried unique molecular identifiers. One entry per CDR3 protein, called by TCRdb with MiXCR from the PCR reads. The data show about 200,000 distinct CDR3 sequences, with around 29% seen just once and about 3.4% held by the top ten. Regarding the study as a whole: People with multiple sclerosis had a significantly lower normalized Chao1 diversity than controls did. Patients used about 5 TRBV segments, including TRBV5-6, TRBV5-1 and TRBV20-1, more often than controls.

Trimming left V 0 bases short and J 0 bases short, with 12 bases between. The CDR3 is 17 residues long. Germline V lookup: CDR1 MGHRA, CDR2 YSYEKL. This receptor was taken from a girl aged 2-17 years with multiple sclerosis. The sequencing input was blood. The genes are TRBV4-1 and TRBJ1-5; TRBD1 might be the D (5 bases). The CDR3: CASSQEGAPVSNQPQHF. DNA for the CDR3: TGCGCCAGCAGCCAAGAAGGGGCACCCGTTAGCAATCAGCCCCAGCATTTT.